This T cell receptor (beta chain) was identified in a study of blood T cell repertoires in COVID-19. Membership in each cohort depended on participant-reported clinical history. In the authors' methods: Amplifying reference gene primers gave estimates of nucleated cell counts. Generated by immunoSEQ multiplex PCR, the TCRdb table keeps only in-frame clones and is missing some. V, J and clone size were drawn from that table, and D and trimming were deduced from the DNA. This sample yields under 200,000 clones, of which over 70% are seen a single time; approximately 3% belongs to the top ten. Germline values: CDR1 KGHSH, CDR2 LQKENI. This CDR3 region has 13 residues. Trimming left V 2 bases short and J 4 bases short, with 8 bases between.

Sequencing was carried out using PBMCs or T cells enriched from blood (not recorded which). The chain carries TRBV18 and TRBJ1-1, with D uncertain. This receptor was identified in an older woman who had recovered from COVID-19. CDR3 amino acids: CASSPRLGTEAFF. In DNA, the CDR3 is TGTGCCAGCTCACCAAGACTCGGCACTGAAGCTTTCTTT. Looking up the rest from reference TRBV18 and TRBJ1-1 gives the full variable domain: NAGVMQNPRHLVRRRGQEARLRCSPMKGHSHVYWYRQLPEEGLKFMVYLQKENIIDESGMPKERFSAEFPKEGPSILRIQQVVRGDSAAYFCASSPRLGTEAFFGQGTRLTVV.